These 2 T cell receptor beta chains originate from one sample sequenced in a study of human T cells and chemical hapten exposure (dated by TCRdb to 2020 to 2023). What this sample's time point label stands for: patch test 1, 2 weeks after DPC sensitization. According to the study, the label for this sample's treatment or condition signals: therapeutic diphenylcyclopropenone sensitization with weekly scalp DPC. Library generation was performed with RACE. The instrument given in TCRdb is NextSeq 500. TCRdb trimmed public reads at Q25 via fastp, called clones via MiXCR and kept in-frame beta chains. Entries that share a CDR3 protein sequence are merged under the most common genes and DNA. The sample contains some 380,000 distinct CDR3 sequences, around 4.8% of them found a single time. The top ten clonotypes cover about 2.1% of the sample. The sample was whole blood, taken in connection with sensitization to the hapten diphenylcyclopropenone (DPC). The receptors were gathered from a woman aged 45-65 years with alopecia areata. Some clones in this sample may be carry-over from other donors' samples.

This clonotype was counted many times. This CDR3 is CASNNLLGGETQYF. The CDR3 DNA sequence: TGTGCCAGTAACAATTTACTCGGCGGGGAGACCCAGTACTTC. The chain carries TRBV6-5 and TRBJ2-5; D perhaps matches TRBD2 (5 bases). The V and J ends lost 9 bases and 5 bases respectively, with 19 bases between them. The CDR3 consists of 14 residues. Looked up from germline, CDR1 is MNHEY and CDR2 is SVGAGI.

This clonotype was seen at least ten times. This chain joins TRBV7-9 and TRBJ2-3, with D possibly being TRBD1 (5 bases). The germline V gene has CDR1 SEHNR and CDR2 FQNEAQ (reference sequence). The CDR3 is 19 amino acids. The ends were cut back, 3 bases at V and 0 bases at J, with 22 bases in the middle. The CDR3 DNA sequence: TGTGCCAGCAGCTTGGGCCATATGACAGTAGGATTTAGCACAGATACGCAGTATTTT. It yields the protein CASSLGHMTVGFSTDTQYF.